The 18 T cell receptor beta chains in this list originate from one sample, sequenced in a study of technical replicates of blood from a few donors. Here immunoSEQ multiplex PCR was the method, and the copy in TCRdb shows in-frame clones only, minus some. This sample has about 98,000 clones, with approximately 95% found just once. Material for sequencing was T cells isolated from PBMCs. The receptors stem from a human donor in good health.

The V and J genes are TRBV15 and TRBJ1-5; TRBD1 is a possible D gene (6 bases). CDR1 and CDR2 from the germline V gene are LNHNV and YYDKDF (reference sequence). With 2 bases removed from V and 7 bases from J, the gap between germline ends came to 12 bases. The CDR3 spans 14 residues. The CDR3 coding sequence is TGTGCCACCAGCAGAAGACAGGTTAGCCAGCCCCAGCATTTT. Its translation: CATSRRQVSQPQHF.

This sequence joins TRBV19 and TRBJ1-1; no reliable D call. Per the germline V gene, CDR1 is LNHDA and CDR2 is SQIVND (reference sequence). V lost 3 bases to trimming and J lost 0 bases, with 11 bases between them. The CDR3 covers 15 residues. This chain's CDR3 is CASSMGTGMNTEAFF. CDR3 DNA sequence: TGTGCCAGTAGTATGGGTACGGGTATGAACACTGAAGCTTTCTTT.

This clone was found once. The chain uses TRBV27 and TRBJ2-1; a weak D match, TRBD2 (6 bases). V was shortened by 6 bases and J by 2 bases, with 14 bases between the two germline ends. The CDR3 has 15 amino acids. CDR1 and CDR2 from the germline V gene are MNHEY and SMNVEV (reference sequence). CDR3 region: CASSSTEGPYNEQFF. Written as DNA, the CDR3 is TGTGCCAGCAGCTCTACGGAGGGTCCCTACAATGAGCAGTTCTTC.

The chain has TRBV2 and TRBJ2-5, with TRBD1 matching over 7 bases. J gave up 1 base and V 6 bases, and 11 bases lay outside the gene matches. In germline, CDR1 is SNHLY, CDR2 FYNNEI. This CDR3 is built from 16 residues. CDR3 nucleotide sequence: TGTGCCAGCAGAGGGGGCTTCGCGAAATTCCAAGAGACCCAGTACTTC. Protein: CASRGGFAKFQETQYF.

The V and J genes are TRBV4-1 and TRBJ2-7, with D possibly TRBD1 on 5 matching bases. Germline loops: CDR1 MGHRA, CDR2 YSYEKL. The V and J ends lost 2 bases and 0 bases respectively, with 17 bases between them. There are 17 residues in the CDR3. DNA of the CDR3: TGCGCCAGCAGCCAAATGCAGGGAAGTCGGATCTCCTACGAGCAGTACTTC. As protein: CASSQMQGSRISYEQYF.

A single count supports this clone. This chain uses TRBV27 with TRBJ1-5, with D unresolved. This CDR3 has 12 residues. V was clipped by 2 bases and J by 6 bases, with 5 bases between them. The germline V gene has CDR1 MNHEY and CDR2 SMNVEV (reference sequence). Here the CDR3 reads CASSLRGQPQHF. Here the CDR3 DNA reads TGTGCCAGCAGTTTACGGGGTCAGCCCCAGCATTTT.

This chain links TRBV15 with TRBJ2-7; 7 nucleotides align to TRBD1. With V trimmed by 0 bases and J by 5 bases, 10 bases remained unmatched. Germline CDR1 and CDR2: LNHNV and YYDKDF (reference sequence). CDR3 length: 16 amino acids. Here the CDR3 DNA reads TGTGCCACCAGCAGAGATGGTTCAAGGGGGCGCGACGAGCAGTACTTC. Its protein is CATSRDGSRGRDEQYF.

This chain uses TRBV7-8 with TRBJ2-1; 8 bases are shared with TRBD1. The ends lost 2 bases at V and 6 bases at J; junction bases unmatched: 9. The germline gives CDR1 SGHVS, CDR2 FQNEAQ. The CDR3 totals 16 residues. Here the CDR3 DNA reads TGTGCCAGCAGCTTATTCGGCAGGGGGCGGTTCAATGAGCAGTTCTTC. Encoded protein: CASSLFGRGRFNEQFF.

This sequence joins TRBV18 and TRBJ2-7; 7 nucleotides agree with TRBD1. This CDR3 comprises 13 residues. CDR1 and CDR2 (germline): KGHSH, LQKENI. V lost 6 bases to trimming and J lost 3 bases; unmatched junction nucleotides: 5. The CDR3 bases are TGTGCCAGCTCCCCGGGACAGATCTACGAGCAGTACTTC. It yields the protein CASSPGQIYEQYF.

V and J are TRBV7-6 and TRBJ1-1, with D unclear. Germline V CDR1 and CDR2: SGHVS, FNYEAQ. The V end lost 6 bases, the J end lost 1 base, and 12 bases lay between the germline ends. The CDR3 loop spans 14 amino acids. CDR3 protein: CASSYRGPNTEAFF. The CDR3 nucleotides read TGTGCCAGCAGTTACCGAGGGCCGAACACTGAAGCTTTCTTT.

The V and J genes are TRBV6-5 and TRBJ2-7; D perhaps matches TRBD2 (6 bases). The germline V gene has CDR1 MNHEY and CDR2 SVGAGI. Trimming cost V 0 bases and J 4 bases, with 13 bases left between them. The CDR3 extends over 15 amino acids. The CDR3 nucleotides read TGTGCCAGCAGTTACTCCCGGGGGAGCTTTTACGAGCAGTACTTC. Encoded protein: CASSYSRGSFYEQYF.

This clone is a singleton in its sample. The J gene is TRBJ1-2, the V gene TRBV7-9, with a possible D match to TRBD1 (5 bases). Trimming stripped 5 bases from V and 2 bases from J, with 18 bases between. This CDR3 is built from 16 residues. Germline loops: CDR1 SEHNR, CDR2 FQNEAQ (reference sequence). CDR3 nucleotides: TGTGCCAGCAGCCAAGAGGGACTCACGATAAACTATGGCTACACCTTC. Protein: CASSQEGLTINYGYTF.

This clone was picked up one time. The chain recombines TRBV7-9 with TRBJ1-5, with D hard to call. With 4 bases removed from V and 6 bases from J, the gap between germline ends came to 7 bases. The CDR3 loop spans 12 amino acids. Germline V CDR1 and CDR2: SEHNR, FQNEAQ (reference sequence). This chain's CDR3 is CASSSGAQPQHF. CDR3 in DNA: TGTGCCAGCAGCTCGGGTGCTCAGCCCCAGCATTTT. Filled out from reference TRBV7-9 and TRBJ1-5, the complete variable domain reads DTGVSQNPRHKITKRGQNVTFRCDPISEHNRLYWYRQTLGQGPEFLTYFQNEAQLEKSRLLSDRFSAERPKGSFSTLEIQRTEQGDSAMYLCASSSGAQPQHFGDGTRLSIL.

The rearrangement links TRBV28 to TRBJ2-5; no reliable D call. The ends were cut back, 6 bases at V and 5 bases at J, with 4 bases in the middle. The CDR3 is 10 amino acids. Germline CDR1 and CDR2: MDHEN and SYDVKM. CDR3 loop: CASRQETQYF. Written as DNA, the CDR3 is TGTGCCAGCAGGCAGGAGACCCAGTACTTC.

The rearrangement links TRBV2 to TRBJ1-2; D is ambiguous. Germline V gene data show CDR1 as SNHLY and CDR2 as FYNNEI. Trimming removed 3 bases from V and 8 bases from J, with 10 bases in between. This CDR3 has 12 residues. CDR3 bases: TGTGCCAGCAGTGACGGGGTGTGGGGCTACACCTTC. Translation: CASSDGVWGYTF.

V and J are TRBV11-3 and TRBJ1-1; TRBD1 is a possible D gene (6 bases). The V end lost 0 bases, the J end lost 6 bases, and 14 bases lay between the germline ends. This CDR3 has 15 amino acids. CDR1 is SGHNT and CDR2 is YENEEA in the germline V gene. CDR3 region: CASSLDQGKRAEAFF. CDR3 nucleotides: TGTGCCAGCAGCTTAGATCAGGGGAAAAGGGCTGAAGCTTTCTTT.

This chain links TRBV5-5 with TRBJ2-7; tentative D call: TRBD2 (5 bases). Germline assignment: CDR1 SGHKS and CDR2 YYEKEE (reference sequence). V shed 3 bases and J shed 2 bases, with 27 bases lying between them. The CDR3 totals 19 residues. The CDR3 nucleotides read TGTGCCAGCAGCTCGTCGATTACTAGTCCCACTCTATTAACCTACGAGCAGTACTTC. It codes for CASSSSITSPTLLTYEQYF. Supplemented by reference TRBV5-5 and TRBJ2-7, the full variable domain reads DAGVTQSPTHLIKTRGQQVTLRCSPISGHKSVSWYQQVLGQGPQFIFQYYEKEERGRGNFPDRFSARQFPNYSSELNVNALLLGDSALYLCASSSSITSPTLLTYEQYFGPGTRLTVT.

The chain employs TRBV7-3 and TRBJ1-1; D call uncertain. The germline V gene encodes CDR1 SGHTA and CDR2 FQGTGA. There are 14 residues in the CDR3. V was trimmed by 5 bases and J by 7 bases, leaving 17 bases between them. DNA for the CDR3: TGTGCCAGCAGCCGGCGGGGTGGGCCCGTTGAAGCTTTCTTT. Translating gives CASSRRGGPVEAFF. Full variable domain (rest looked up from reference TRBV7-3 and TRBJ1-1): GAGVSQTPSNKVTEKGKYVELRCDPISGHTALYWYRQSLGQGPEFLIYFQGTGAADDSGLPNDRFFAVRPEGSVSTLKIQRTERGDSAVYLCASSRRGGPVEAFFGQGTRLTVV.